This record covers a single T cell receptor beta chain. Its antigen remains undetermined. No much larger clone exists at a distance of one base, and base qualities are not known. The data originate from a study of post-analysis software for immune sequencing data (dated by TCRdb to the mid-2010s). As for the study more broadly: Relapsing-remitting, secondary progressive and progressive-relapsing multiple sclerosis were recorded as disease courses, and subtype annotation was lacking for some patients. A subset of samples was prepared in parallel using single-end sample barcoding, then pooled and co-amplified after Illumina adapter ligation. The patient repertoires were compared against 11 previously published healthy control repertoires obtained from donors aged 6 to 25 years.

To demonstrate the VDJtools post-analysis software, TCR beta repertoires were profiled from the peripheral blood of about 13 young patients with multiple sclerosis. Multiple sclerosis patients were children and adolescents aged about 6 to 15 years. Summary of the overall study and its limitations: The control group was slightly older than the multiple sclerosis patient group. Normalized Chao1 diversity was significantly lower in multiple sclerosis patients than controls, suggesting substantial peripheral T-cell clonal expansion. When samples were clustered directly using the F measure, samples prepared in the same batch co-clustered strongly, which prompted a batch-effect correction.

Library prep was done by PCR. TCRdb lists the instrument as Illumina HiSeq 2500. To reduce PCR and sequencing biases, unique molecular identifiers were built into the TCR beta cDNA libraries. Per 1 to 10 million input T cells, roughly 0.5 million cDNA molecules were obtained, such that each molecule approximated one T cell. The same protocol used for the earlier healthy control dataset was applied to prepare and sequence the patient libraries. Within a given batch, samples were prepared together, multiplexed and sequenced on the same HiSeq lane. The study's own analysis went as follows. MIGEC was used to process the raw barcoded reads, and molecular identifier groups with only a single read were discarded before consensus assembly and CDR3 extraction. Clonotype tables were post-analysed with VDJtools, normalizing diversity by down-sampling all datasets to the smallest sample size. To correct batch-related cross-sample contamination, repertoire overlap clustering matched CDR3 amino acid sequences but not nucleotide sequences. TCRdb reprocessed the public reads (quality trimming at Q25 with fastp, clone calling with MiXCR) and kept in-frame beta chains. Rows matching on CDR3 protein sequence are summarized as one entry with the most common DNA and genes. In this record, the V and J calls reflect TCRdb's handling and not the investigators' own analysis. The sample contains approximately 660,000 distinct CDR3 sequences, roughly three fifths of them found a single time. The ten most abundant clones make up about 11% of the sample.

This TCR derives from a girl aged 2-10 years with multiple sclerosis. The source material was blood.

The CDR3 protein sequence reads: CASSLDSGSNQPQHF. Read as DNA, the sequence is TGCGCCAGCAGCCTAGACAGTGGTAGCAATCAGCCCCAGCATTTT. The rearrangement combines TRBV5-1 with TRBJ1-5; the D gene is perhaps TRBD1, from 5 matching bases. Via the germline V gene, CDR1 is SGHRS and CDR2 YFSETQ. Trimming removed 4 bases from V and 0 bases from J, leaving 11 bases between the germline ends. Reading from cysteine to phenylalanine, the CDR3 counts 15 amino acids. Only CDR3 DNA is held: 45 bases, read in frame from base 1.